This T cell receptor beta chain was obtained from a study of blood T cell repertoires in COVID-19. In the original analysis: The authors estimated nucleated cell counts from reference gene primer amplification. Profiling relied on immunoSEQ multiplex PCR, and the TCRdb table lists in-frame clones only, not all of them. V and J calls and clone size are those listed in that table; D and trimming were worked out from the DNA. The sample lists around 200,000 clones; about 83% were seen once. The CDR3 is 17 amino acids. Germline-derived CDR1 and CDR2 are SGDLS and YYNGEE. The ends were cut back, 0 bases at V and 0 bases at J, with 13 bases in the middle.

The TCR comes from a woman aged 40 to 55 with active or convalescent COVID-19. Sequenced input: peripheral blood. V gene TRBV9 combines with J gene TRBJ2-1; tentatively, D is TRBD1 (5 bases). CDR3 nucleotides: TGTGCCAGCAGCGTAGCGCAGGGTCGAGGCTCCTACAATGAGCAGTTCTTC. Amino acids: CASSVAQGRGSYNEQFF. The entire variable domain, with the rest obtained from reference TRBV9 and TRBJ2-1, is as follows: DSGVTQTPKHLITATGQRVTLRCSPRSGDLSVYWYQQSLDQGLQFLIQYYNGEERAKGNILERFSAQQFPDLHSELNLSSLELGDSALYFCASSVAQGRGSYNEQFFGPGTRLTVL.